This TCR beta chain derives from a study of blood T cell repertoires in COVID-19. Using immunoSEQ multiplex PCR, the repertoire was profiled, and TCRdb retains in-frame clones only, with some absent. The table records over 100,000 clones, about 88% of them present only once. The CDR3 runs to 15 residues. CDR1 is MNHEY and CDR2 is SVGAGI in the germline V gene. Trimming left V 9 bases short and J 0 bases short, with 14 bases between. Sequenced material: peripheral blood. This receptor was taken from a man aged 50 to 59 with active or convalescent COVID-19. V usage is TRBV6-5 and J usage is TRBJ1-4; a weak D match, TRBD1 (5 bases). Here the CDR3 reads CASSQGPATNEKLFF. The CDR3, as DNA: TGTGCCAGTTCCCAGGGCCCTGCAACTAATGAAAAACTGTTTTTT.